Shown below are 21 T cell receptor beta chains from a single sample sequenced in a study of cytomegalovirus exposure and HLA in healthy donors. Clones were sequenced by immunoSEQ multiplex PCR, and TCRdb holds only the in-frame ones, with some missing. In the table there are around 300,000 clones, 75% to 90% of which are singletons. Sequences were obtained from PBMCs. The receptors were sampled from a woman younger than 45 in good health and CMV-seropositive.

V and J are TRBV7-7 and TRBJ2-5; weak D call: TRBD2 (5 bases). This CDR3 is 14 amino acids long. The V end lost 3 bases, the J end lost 2 bases, and 10 bases lay between the germline ends. Per the germline V gene, CDR1 is SSHAT and CDR2 is FNYEAQ (reference sequence). CDR3 coding DNA: TGTGCCAGCAGCTTCAGAGGAGGTCAAGAGACCCAGTACTTC. Translation: CASSFRGGQETQYF.

V and J are TRBV5-1 and TRBJ2-1; TRBD2 matches at 8 bases. The CDR3 runs to 13 residues. The trim removed 6 bases at V and 5 bases at J, leaving 4 bases unmatched. Germline-derived CDR1 and CDR2 are SGHRS and YFSETQ. DNA of the CDR3: TGCGCCAGCACCCGACTAGCGAACAATGAGCAGTTCTTC. Amino acid sequence: CASTRLANNEQFF.

This chain links TRBV28 with TRBJ2-7, with 11 bases that match TRBD2. Germline V gives CDR1 MDHEN, CDR2 SYDVKM. J gave up 5 bases and V 1 base, and 4 bases lay outside the gene matches. The CDR3 is 15 amino acids. CDR3 bases: TGTGCCAGCAGTTTATCTAGCGGGAGGTCCGACGAGCAGTACTTC. Encoded protein: CASSLSSGRSDEQYF.

The sample holds a few counts of this clone. The chain has TRBV9 and TRBJ1-6, with TRBD1 matching over 7 bases. CDR1 is SGDLS and CDR2 is YYNGEE in the germline V gene. This CDR3 has 14 amino acids. The ends lost 2 bases at V and 8 bases at J; junction bases unmatched: 4. CDR3 protein: CASSVGTADSPLHF. DNA for the CDR3: TGTGCCAGCAGCGTCGGGACAGCCGATTCACCCCTCCACTTT.

The V call is TRBV4-1, the J call TRBJ1-3, with D possibly matching TRBD1 (5 bases). Trimming left V 2 bases short and J 3 bases short, with 11 bases between. Germline V CDR1 and CDR2: MGHRA, YSYEKL. The CDR3 totals 15 residues. This CDR3 reads CASSQLGHRGNTIYF. The CDR3 DNA follows: TGCGCCAGCAGCCAACTAGGACACCGTGGAAACACCATATATTTT.

The chain joins TRBV30 to TRBJ1-3; 7 nucleotides match TRBD1. Trimming removed 2 bases from V and 0 bases from J; junction bases left unmatched: 4. Germline V gives CDR1 GTSNPN, CDR2 SVGIG (reference sequence). The CDR3 runs 15 residues. DNA for the CDR3: TGTGCCTGGAGTCGGCGACAGGGCTCTGGAAACACCATATATTTT. Protein sequence: CAWSRRQGSGNTIYF.

The genes are TRBV5-4 and TRBJ2-5; 8 bases align to TRBD2. CDR3 length equals 16 residues. Germline CDR1 is SGHNT and CDR2 is YYREEE (reference sequence). V dropped 0 bases and J dropped 4; count of bases not matched to a gene: 8. CDR3 protein: CASSLAVGAGGETQYF. DNA of the CDR3: TGTGCCAGCAGCTTGGCCGTTGGTGCGGGAGGAGAGACCCAGTACTTC.

This rearrangement joins TRBV5-4 to TRBJ2-3, with 10 bases fitting TRBD2. The J segment lost 5 bases and the V segment lost 8 bases, leaving 8 bases of the junction unmatched. The germline CDR1 and CDR2 sequences are SGHNT and YYREEE (reference sequence). This CDR3 is built from 14 residues. CDR3 in DNA: TGTGCCAGTGCAAGCGGGGGGGCTAGAGATACGCAGTATTTT. It specifies CASASGGARDTQYF.

The chain is built from TRBV4-2 and TRBJ2-6, with TRBD1 matching over 7 bases. The CDR3 length is 16 residues. V lost 0 bases and J lost 3; bases outside the gene matches: 2. Per germline, CDR1 LGHNA and CDR2 YNFKEQ. This CDR3 is CASSQEGGRGANVLTF. In nucleotides, the CDR3 is TGTGCCAGCAGCCAAGAAGGGGGCCGTGGGGCCAACGTCCTGACTTTC.

The rearrangement uses TRBV28 and TRBJ1-5; D is uncertain. The CDR3 is made up of 15 amino acids. Germline V gene lookup returns CDR1 MDHEN and CDR2 SYDVKM. V was clipped by 2 bases and J by 0 bases, with 8 bases between them. The CDR3 is CASSLAQDSNQPQHF. CDR3 nucleotide sequence: TGTGCCAGCAGTTTAGCCCAGGATAGCAATCAGCCCCAGCATTTT.

V and J are TRBV7-2 and TRBJ2-1, with 8 nucleotides matching TRBD2. CDR1 and CDR2 (germline): SGHTA, FQGNSA. V lost 1 base and J lost 2; bases outside the gene matches: 4. The CDR3 runs 16 residues. CDR3 sequence: CASSLVAGGTYNEQFF. The CDR3 nucleotides are TGTGCCAGCAGCTTAGTCGCGGGGGGAACCTACAATGAGCAGTTCTTC.

The chain is built from TRBV6-5 and TRBJ1-2; no definite D call. The CDR3 is 11 amino acids. V was shortened by 4 bases and J by 5 bases, with 5 bases between the two germline ends. Germline V gene sequence: CDR1 MNHEY, CDR2 SVGAGI. The CDR3 DNA reads TGTGCCAGCAGTTCCTTATATGGCTACACCTTC. Protein sequence: CASSSLYGYTF.

The chain is built from TRBV7-8 and TRBJ1-4; D possibly corresponds to TRBD1 (5 bases). This CDR3 has 18 residues. Germline CDR1 and CDR2: SGHVS and FQNEAQ. The ends were cut back, 3 bases at V and 4 bases at J, with 21 bases in the middle. CDR3 nucleotide sequence: TGTGCCAGCAGCTTTCAACCTAAACCGGGACCGTTTAATGAAAAACTGTTTTTT. Amino acid sequence: CASSFQPKPGPFNEKLFF.

The table lists this clone with a few counts. The rearrangement joins TRBV5-3 to TRBJ1-5; TRBD1 is a possible D gene (5 bases). TRBV5-3 is noted as an ORF with a role that remains uncertain. The V gene lost 2 bases and the J gene lost 7 bases, with 7 bases spanning the gap. The CDR3 has 12 amino acids. CDR3 nucleotide sequence: TGTGCCAGAAGCTTTGGGGACCAGCCCCAGCATTTT. This sequence encodes CARSFGDQPQHF.

The chain employs TRBV11-3 and TRBJ2-7, with 9 bases fitting TRBD1. Unmatched junction bases numbered 9, after V lost 5 bases and J lost 7 bases. Germline V gene data show CDR1 as SGHNT and CDR2 as YENEEA. The length of the CDR3 is 14 residues. Written as DNA, the CDR3 is TGTGCCAGCAGCCCCGGACAGGGGTCAAGGGAGCAGTACTTC. Translated: CASSPGQGSREQYF.

The rearrangement links TRBV5-6 to TRBJ1-2; D may be TRBD1 (5 bases). Trimming took 3 bases from V and 0 from J, leaving 15 bases between them. This CDR3 spans 16 amino acids. CDR1 SGHDT and CDR2 YYEEEE come from the germline V gene. DNA of the CDR3: TGTGCCAGCAGCTCGGGGTTGACAGTTTCTAACTATGGCTACACCTTC. Encoded protein: CASSSGLTVSNYGYTF.

This rearrangement joins TRBV30 to TRBJ1-4, with D possibly TRBD1 on 5 matching bases. In germline, CDR1 is GTSNPN, CDR2 SVGIG (reference sequence). The ends were cut back, 3 bases at V and 8 bases at J, with 10 bases in the middle. The CDR3 is 12 amino acids. This CDR3 reads CAWSRDGEKLFF. The DNA for the CDR3 is TGTGCCTGGAGCAGGGATGGGGAAAAACTGTTTTTT.

The rearrangement links TRBV11-2 to TRBJ2-7; 8 bases match TRBD1. CDR3 size: 16 residues. Unmatched junction bases numbered 13, after V lost 5 bases and J lost 4 bases. Germline CDR1 is SGHAT and CDR2 is FQNNGV. CDR3 in amino acids: CASSPTGQGKRYEQYF. Here the CDR3 DNA reads TGTGCCAGCAGCCCAACCGGACAGGGAAAGAGGTACGAGCAGTACTTC.

The CDR3 protein is CASSLQGRQETQYF. DNA of the CDR3: TGTGCCAGCAGTTTACAGGGGCGCCAAGAGACCCAGTACTTC. The chain recombines TRBV27 with TRBJ2-5; a possible D gene is TRBD1 (6 bases). This CDR3 comprises 14 residues. CDR1 is MNHEY and CDR2 is SMNVEV in the germline V gene (reference sequence). Trimming shortened V by 2 bases and J by 1 base, and 8 bases separated the two germline ends.

This sequence joins TRBV5-1 and TRBJ2-5, with a tentative D call TRBD2 (7 bases). V lost 0 bases and J lost 4, with 13 bases in between. From germline, CDR1 is SGHRS and CDR2 YFSETQ. The length of the CDR3 is 15 residues. The DNA for the CDR3 is TGCGCCAGCAGCTTGGCCCGGGGGGCGGGAGAGACCCAGTACTTC. It specifies CASSLARGAGETQYF.

The V gene is TRBV7-3, the J gene TRBJ1-6; maybe TRBD1 (6 bases). V lost 4 bases and J lost 6, with 16 bases in between. The CDR3 sequence is 16 residues long. Germline V lookup: CDR1 SGHTA, CDR2 FQGTGA. CDR3 residues: CASSSPGRGRNSPLHF. CDR3 nucleotides: TGTGCCAGCAGCTCCCCCGGGCGGGGGCGTAATTCACCCCTCCACTTT.